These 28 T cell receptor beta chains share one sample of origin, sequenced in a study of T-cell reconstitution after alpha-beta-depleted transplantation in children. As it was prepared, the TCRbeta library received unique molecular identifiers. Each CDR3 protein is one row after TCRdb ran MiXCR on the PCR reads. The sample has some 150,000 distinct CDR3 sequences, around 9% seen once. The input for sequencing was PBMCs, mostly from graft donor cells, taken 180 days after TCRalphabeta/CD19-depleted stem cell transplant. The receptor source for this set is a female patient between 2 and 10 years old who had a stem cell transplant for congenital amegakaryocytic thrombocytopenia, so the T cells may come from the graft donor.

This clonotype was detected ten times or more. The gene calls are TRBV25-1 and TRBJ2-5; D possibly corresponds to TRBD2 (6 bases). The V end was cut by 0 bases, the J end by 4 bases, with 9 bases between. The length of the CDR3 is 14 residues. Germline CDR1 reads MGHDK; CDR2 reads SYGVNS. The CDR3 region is CASSEYGGLETQYF. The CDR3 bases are TGTGCCAGCAGTGAATACGGGGGTTTAGAGACCCAGTACTTC.

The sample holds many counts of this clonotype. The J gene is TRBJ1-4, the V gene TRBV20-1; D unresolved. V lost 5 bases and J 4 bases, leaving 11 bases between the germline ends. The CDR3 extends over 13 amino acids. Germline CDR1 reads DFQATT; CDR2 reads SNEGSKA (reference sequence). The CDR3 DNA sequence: TGCAGTGCTGAAAGGAACGATAATGAAAAACTGTTTTTT. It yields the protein CSAERNDNEKLFF.

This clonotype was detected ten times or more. In nucleotides, the CDR3 is TGCAGTGCTAGGAAACGGGGGTCAGTCAGTCGGAATTCACCCCTCCACTTT. Translated, it gives CSARKRGSVSRNSPLHF. The chain is built from TRBV20-1 and TRBJ1-6, with D tentatively TRBD1 (5 bases). This CDR3 has 17 amino acids. V lost 3 bases and J 7 bases, leaving 22 bases between the germline ends. Germline V gives CDR1 DFQATT, CDR2 SNEGSKA (reference sequence).

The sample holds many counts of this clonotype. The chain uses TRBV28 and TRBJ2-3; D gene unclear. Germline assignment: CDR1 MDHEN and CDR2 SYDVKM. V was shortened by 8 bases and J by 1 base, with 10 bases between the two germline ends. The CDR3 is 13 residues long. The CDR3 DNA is TGTGCCAGCCACGTGCAGGGCACAGATACGCAGTATTTT. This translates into CASHVQGTDTQYF.

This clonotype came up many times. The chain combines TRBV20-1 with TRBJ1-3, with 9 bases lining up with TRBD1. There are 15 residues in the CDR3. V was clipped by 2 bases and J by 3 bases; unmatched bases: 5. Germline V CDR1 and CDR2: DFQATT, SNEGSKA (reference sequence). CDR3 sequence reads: CSARNRGRGGNTIYF. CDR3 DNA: TGCAGTGCTAGAAACAGGGGGCGAGGTGGAAACACCATATATTTT.

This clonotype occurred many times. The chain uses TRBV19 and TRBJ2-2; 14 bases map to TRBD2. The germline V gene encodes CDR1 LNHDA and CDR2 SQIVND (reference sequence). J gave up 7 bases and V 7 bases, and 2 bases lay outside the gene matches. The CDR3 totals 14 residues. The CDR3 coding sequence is TGTGCCAGTACCGGGACTAGCGGGAGCGGGGAGCTGTTTTTT. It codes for CASTGTSGSGELFF.

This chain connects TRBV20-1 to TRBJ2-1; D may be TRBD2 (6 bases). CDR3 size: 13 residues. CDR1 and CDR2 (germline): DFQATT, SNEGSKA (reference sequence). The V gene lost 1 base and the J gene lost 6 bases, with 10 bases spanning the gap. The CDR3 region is CSARGTSINEQFF. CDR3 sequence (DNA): TGCAGTGCTAGAGGTACTAGCATCAATGAGCAGTTCTTC.

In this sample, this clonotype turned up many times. The CDR3 nucleotides are TGTGCCAGCAGTTTATCGTGGAGTCTGTCTTACAACACCGGGGAGCTGTTTTTT. The encoded protein is CASSLSWSLSYNTGELFF. V usage is TRBV27 and J usage is TRBJ2-2; D is uncertain. Trimming took off 0 bases at V and 2 bases at J, with 16 bases between the two ends. Germline V CDR1 and CDR2: MNHEY, SMNVEV (reference sequence). The CDR3 totals 18 residues.

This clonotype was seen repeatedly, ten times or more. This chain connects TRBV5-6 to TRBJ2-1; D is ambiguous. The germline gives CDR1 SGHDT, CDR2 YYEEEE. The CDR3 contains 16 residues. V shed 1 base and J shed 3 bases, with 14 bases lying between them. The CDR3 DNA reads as TGTGCCAGCAGCTTGTTCGTAACAGCTCGCTACAATGAGCAGTTCTTC. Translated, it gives CASSLFVTARYNEQFF.

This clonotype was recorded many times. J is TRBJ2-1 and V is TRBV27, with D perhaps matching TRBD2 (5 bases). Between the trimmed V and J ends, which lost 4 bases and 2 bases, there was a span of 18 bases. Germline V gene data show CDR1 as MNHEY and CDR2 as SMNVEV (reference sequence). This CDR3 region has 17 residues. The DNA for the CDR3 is TGTGCCAGCAGTTCTCCCCTCTCCCGGGATCCCTACAATGAGCAGTTCTTC. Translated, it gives CASSSPLSRDPYNEQFF.

Written as DNA, the CDR3 is TGTGCCATCAGTACCGGGACTAGCGGGATCAGAGACGAGCAGTACTTC. It specifies CAISTGTSGIRDEQYF. The chain has TRBV10-3 and TRBJ2-7; TRBD2 agrees at 13 bases. The CDR3 has 16 residues. Trimming removed 5 bases from V and 5 bases from J; junction bases left unmatched: 9. The germline gives CDR1 ENHRY, CDR2 SYGVKD.

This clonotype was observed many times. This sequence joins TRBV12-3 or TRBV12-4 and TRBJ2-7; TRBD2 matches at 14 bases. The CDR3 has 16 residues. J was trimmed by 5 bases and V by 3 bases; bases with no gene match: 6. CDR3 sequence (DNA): TGTGCCAGCAGTTTTGGGACTAGCGGGAGTAGGGACGAGCAGTACTTC. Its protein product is CASSFGTSGSRDEQYF.

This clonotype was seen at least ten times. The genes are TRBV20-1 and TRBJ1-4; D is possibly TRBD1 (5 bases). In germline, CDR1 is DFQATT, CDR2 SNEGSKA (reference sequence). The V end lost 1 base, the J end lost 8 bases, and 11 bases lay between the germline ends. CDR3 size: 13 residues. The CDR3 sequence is CSARAGTAEKLFF. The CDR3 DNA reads TGCAGTGCTAGAGCCGGGACGGCGGAAAAACTGTTTTTT.

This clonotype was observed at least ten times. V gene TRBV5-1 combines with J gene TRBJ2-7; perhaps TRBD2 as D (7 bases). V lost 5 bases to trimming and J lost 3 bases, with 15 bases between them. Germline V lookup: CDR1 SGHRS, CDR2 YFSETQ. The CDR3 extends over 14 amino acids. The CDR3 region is CASRRGGENYEQYF. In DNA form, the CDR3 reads TGCGCCAGCAGGCGAGGGGGGGAGAACTACGAGCAGTACTTC.

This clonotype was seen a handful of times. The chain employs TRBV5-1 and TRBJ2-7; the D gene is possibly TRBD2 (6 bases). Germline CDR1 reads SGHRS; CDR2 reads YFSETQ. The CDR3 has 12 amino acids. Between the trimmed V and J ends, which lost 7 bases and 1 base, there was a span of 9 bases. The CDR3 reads CASGGSSYEQYF. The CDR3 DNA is TGCGCCAGCGGGGGGTCATCCTACGAGCAGTACTTC.

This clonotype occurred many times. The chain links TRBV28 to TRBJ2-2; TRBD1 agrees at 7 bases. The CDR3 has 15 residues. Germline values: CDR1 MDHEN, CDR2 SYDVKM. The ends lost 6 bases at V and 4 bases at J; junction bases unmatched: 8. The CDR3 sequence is CASSNPGQTTGELFF. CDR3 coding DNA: TGTGCCAGCAGCAATCCGGGACAGACCACCGGGGAGCTGTTTTTT.

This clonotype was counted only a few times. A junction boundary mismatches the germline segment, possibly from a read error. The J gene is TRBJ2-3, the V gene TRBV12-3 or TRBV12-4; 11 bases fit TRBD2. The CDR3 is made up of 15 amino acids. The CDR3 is CASSLTSGSRDTQYF. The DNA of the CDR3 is TGTGCCAGCAGTTTAACTAGCGGGAGCAGAGATACGCAGTATTTT.

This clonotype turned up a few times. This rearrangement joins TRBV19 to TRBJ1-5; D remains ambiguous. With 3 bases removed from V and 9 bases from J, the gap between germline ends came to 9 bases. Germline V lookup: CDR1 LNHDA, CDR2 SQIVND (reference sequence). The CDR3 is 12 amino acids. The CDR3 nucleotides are TGTGCCAGTAGTATGTACCTCGTGCCCCAGCATTTT. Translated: CASSMYLVPQHF.

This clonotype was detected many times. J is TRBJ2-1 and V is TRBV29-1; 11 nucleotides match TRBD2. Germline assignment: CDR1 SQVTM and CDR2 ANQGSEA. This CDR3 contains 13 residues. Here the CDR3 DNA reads TGCAGTAAACTAGCGGGAGCTGGCAATGAGCAGTTCTTC. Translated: CSKLAGAGNEQFF.

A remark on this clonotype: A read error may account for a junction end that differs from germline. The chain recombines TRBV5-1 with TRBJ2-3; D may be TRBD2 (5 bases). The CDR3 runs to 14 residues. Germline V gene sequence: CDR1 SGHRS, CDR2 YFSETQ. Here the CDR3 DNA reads TGCGCCAGCAGCTTGGTCTTATTGGGAGATACGCGGTATTTT. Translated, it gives CASSLVLLGDTRYF.

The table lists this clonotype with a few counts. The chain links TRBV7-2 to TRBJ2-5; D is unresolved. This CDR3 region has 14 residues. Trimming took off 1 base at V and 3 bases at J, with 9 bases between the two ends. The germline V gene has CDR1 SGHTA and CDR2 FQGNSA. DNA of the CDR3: TGTGCCAGCAGCTTAGTTTCCAGAGAAGAGACCCAGTACTTC. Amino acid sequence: CASSLVSREETQYF.

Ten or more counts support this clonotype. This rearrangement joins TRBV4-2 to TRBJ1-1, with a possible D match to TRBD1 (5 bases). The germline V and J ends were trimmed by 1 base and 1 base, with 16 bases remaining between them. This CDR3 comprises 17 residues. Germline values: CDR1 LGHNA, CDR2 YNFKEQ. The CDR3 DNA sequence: TGTGCCAGCAGCCAAGTTCGGAGTAGCAGGGCGAACACTGAAGCTTTCTTT. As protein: CASSQVRSSRANTEAFF.

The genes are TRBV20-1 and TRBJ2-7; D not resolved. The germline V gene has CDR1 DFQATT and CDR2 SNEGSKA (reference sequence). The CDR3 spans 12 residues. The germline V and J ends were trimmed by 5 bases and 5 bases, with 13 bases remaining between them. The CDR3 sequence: CSARGGQDEQYF. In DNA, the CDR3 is TGCAGTGCTCGAGGTGGTCAGGACGAGCAGTACTTC.

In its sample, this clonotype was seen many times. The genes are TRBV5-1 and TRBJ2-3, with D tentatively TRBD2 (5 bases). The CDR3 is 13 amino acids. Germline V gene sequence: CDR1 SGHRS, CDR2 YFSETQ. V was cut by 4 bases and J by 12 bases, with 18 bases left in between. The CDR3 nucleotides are TGCGCCAGCAGCAATCCTAGGAACGAGGGTCAGTATTTT. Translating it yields CASSNPRNEGQYF.

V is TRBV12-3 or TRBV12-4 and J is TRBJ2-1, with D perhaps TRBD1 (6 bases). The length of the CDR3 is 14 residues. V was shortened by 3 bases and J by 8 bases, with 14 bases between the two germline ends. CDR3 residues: CASSLPTGSDEQFF. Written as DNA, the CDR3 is TGTGCCAGCAGTTTGCCTACAGGGAGCGATGAGCAGTTCTTC.

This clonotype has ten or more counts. The CDR3 region is CSARRGRETSPYEQYF. The CDR3 DNA follows: TGCAGTGCTAGGAGGGGGCGCGAGACTAGCCCCTACGAGCAGTACTTC. The gene calls are TRBV20-1 and TRBJ2-7; either TRBD1 or TRBD2 may supply D (7 bases each). Germline assignment: CDR1 DFQATT and CDR2 SNEGSKA (reference sequence). Trimming took off 3 bases at V and 2 bases at J, with 20 bases between the two ends. The CDR3 has 16 amino acids.

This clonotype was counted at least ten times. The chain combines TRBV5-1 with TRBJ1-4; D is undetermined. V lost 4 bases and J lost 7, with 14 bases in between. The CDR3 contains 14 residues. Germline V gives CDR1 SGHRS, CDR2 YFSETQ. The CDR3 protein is CASSARGVGEKLFF. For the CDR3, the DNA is TGCGCCAGCAGCGCTCGTGGGGTCGGTGAAAAACTGTTTTTT.

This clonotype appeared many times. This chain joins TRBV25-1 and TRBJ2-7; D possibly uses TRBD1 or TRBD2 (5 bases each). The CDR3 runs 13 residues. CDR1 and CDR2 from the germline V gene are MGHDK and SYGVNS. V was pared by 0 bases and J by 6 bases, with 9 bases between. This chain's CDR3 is CASSEYKGSEQYF. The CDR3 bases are TGTGCCAGCAGTGAATATAAGGGGAGCGAGCAGTACTTC.